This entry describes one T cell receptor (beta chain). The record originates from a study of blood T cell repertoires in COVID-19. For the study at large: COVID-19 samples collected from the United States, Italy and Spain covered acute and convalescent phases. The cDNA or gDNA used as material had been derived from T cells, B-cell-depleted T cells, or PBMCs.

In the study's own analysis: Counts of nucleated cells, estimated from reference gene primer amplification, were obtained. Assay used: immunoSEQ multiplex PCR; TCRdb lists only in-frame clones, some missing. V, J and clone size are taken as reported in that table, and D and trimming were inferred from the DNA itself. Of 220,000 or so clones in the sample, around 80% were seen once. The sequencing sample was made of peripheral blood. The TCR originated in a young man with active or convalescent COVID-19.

The CDR3 DNA is TGTGCCAGCAGCGTGCAGGGTATAAGAAACACCATATATTTT. Translating gives CASSVQGIRNTIYF. The chain employs TRBV5-4 and TRBJ1-3; D is perhaps TRBD1 (5 bases). This CDR3 region has 14 residues. Trimming pared 4 bases from V and 5 bases from J, leaving 13 bases between. Germline V gives CDR1 SGHNT, CDR2 YYREEE (reference sequence).